Below are 27 T cell receptor beta chains sequenced from a single sample in a study of blood T cell repertoires in COVID-19. Repertoires were generated with immunoSEQ multiplex PCR, while TCRdb's copy carries only in-frame clones and drops some. The table shows 40,000 to 45,000 clones, with about 88% occurring only once. Source material: peripheral blood. The receptors come from a human donor in a cohort sampled during active COVID-19.

V and J are TRBV6-5 and TRBJ2-3; D is perhaps TRBD2 (6 bases). In germline, CDR1 is MNHEY, CDR2 SVGAGI. Trimming pared 6 bases from V and 4 bases from J, leaving 17 bases between. This CDR3 spans 15 amino acids. The CDR3, as DNA: TGTGCCAGCAGCTACCTGCCATGGGGGGCAGATACGCAGTATTTT. It specifies CASSYLPWGADTQYF.

The chain combines TRBV6-5 with TRBJ1-2; 7 bases are shared with TRBD1. The CDR3 totals 14 residues. Germline assignment: CDR1 MNHEY and CDR2 SVGAGI. V shed 6 bases and J 0 bases; nucleotides not matched to a gene: 4. In DNA form, the CDR3 reads TGTGCCAGCAGCAAGGGACAGTCTAACTATGGCTACACCTTC. The encoded protein is CASSKGQSNYGYTF.

The rearrangement links TRBV6-5 to TRBJ1-2, with 9 nucleotides matching TRBD1. CDR1 is MNHEY and CDR2 is SVGAGI in the germline V gene. The ends lost 4 bases at V and 7 bases at J; junction bases unmatched: 4. CDR3 length equals 13 residues. CDR3 in DNA: TGTGCCAGCAGTTCCCTGGACAGGGGTGGCTACACCTTC. Residues: CASSSLDRGGYTF.

The genes are TRBV19 and TRBJ2-1, with unresolved D. Trimming took 1 base from V and 3 from J, leaving 10 bases between them. CDR3 length equals 15 residues. Per germline, CDR1 LNHDA and CDR2 SQIVND (reference sequence). CDR3 sequence reads: CASSIVISSYNEQFF. CDR3 DNA sequence: TGTGCCAGTAGTATAGTGATTTCTAGCTACAATGAGCAGTTCTTC.

V gene TRBV5-4 combines with J gene TRBJ1-6; TRBD1 might be the D (5 bases). Germline V lookup: CDR1 SGHNT, CDR2 YYREEE (reference sequence). The CDR3 spans 14 residues. The V end was cut by 3 bases, the J end by 6 bases, with 10 bases between. The CDR3 here is CASSSYRGNSPLHF. The CDR3 region has the DNA TGTGCCAGCAGCTCGTATAGGGGTAATTCACCCCTCCACTTT.

The V and J genes are TRBV3-1 (or the pseudogene TRBV3-2) and TRBJ2-5; a possible D gene is TRBD2 (6 bases). This CDR3 region has 16 residues. The V end lost 2 bases, the J end lost 2 bases, and 15 bases lay between the germline ends. The germline CDR1 and CDR2 sequences are LGHDT and YNNKEL (reference sequence). The CDR3 sequence: CASSQTTGEQQETQYF. The CDR3 DNA sequence: TGTGCCAGCAGCCAAACAACGGGGGAGCAACAAGAGACCCAGTACTTC.

The chain links TRBV19 to TRBJ1-1; 8 nucleotides agree with TRBD1. V was clipped by 9 bases and J by 4 bases; unmatched bases: 10. The germline gives CDR1 LNHDA, CDR2 SQIVND (reference sequence). The CDR3 extends over 14 amino acids. In DNA form, the CDR3 reads TGTGCCAGCAAATCCGGACAGGGAGGCACTGAAGCTTTCTTT. Translated, it gives CASKSGQGGTEAFF.

The gene calls are TRBV11-3 and TRBJ2-3; 7 bases align to TRBD2. V gave up 6 bases and J gave up 2 bases; unmatched junction bases: 11. The CDR3 is 16 residues long. Germline CDR1 and CDR2: SGHNT and YENEEA. In DNA, the CDR3 is TGTGCCAGCAGTTATATCTCGGGGGGTTCCACAGATACGCAGTATTTT. Translated: CASSYISGGSTDTQYF. The variable domain in full, with the rest retrieved from reference TRBV11-3 and TRBJ2-3, is EAGVVQSPRYKIIEKKQPVAFWCNPISGHNTLYWYLQNLGQGPELLIRYENEEAVDDSQLPKDRFSAERLKGVDSTLKIQPAELGDSAVYLCASSYISGGSTDTQYFGPGTRLTVL.

This chain's CDR3 is CASSLALTGAGGYTF. For the CDR3, the DNA is TGTGCCAGCAGCTTAGCGCTAACAGGGGCGGGTGGCTACACCTTC. The chain is built from TRBV7-6 and TRBJ1-2; TRBD1 matches at 7 bases. With V trimmed by 0 bases and J by 7 bases, 8 bases remained unmatched. The CDR3 is 15 amino acids. CDR1 is SGHVS, CDR2 FNYEAQ, per germline.

The chain combines TRBV7-6 with TRBJ2-3; 7 bases are shared with TRBD2. CDR1 is SGHVS and CDR2 is FNYEAQ in the germline V gene. The CDR3 totals 19 residues. Unmatched junction bases numbered 16, after V lost 4 bases and J lost 0 bases. For the CDR3, the DNA is TGTGCCAGCAGCTCCACCGGGGGGACGGCCGGTGCTAGCACAGATACGCAGTATTTT. Translated: CASSSTGGTAGASTDTQYF.

The J gene is TRBJ1-3, the V gene TRBV25-1; D is unclear. V shed 3 bases and J shed 4 bases, with 4 bases lying between them. The CDR3 covers 12 residues. Germline V CDR1 and CDR2: MGHDK, SYGVNS. The CDR3 region has the DNA TGTGCCAGCAGTGAGAGGGGAAACACCATATATTTT. Protein product: CASSERGNTIYF.

The chain uses TRBV6-6 and TRBJ2-3, with TRBD2 matching over 10 bases. The CDR3 is 17 amino acids. Germline lookup yields CDR1 MNHNY and CDR2 SVGAGI (reference sequence). V dropped 5 bases and J dropped 9; count of bases not matched to a gene: 17. As DNA, the CDR3 is TGTGCCAGCAGTCCCTTCCCAGAGCGGGGGGGCCGGCGGACGCAGTATTTT. Translation: CASSPFPERGGRRTQYF.

V and J are TRBV11-2 and TRBJ2-7; no clear D. This CDR3 comprises 14 residues. V was pared by 0 bases and J by 5 bases, with 11 bases between. The germline gives CDR1 SGHAT, CDR2 FQNNGV. This chain's CDR3 is CASSLDRSLDEQYF. In DNA, the CDR3 is TGTGCCAGCAGCTTAGACAGGTCCTTAGACGAGCAGTACTTC. Full variable domain (missing parts from reference TRBV11-2 and TRBJ2-7): EAGVAQSPRYKIIEKRQSVAFWCNPISGHATLYWYQQILGQGPKLLIQFQNNGVVDDSQLPKDRFSAERLKGVDSTLKIQPAKLEDSAVYLCASSLDRSLDEQYFGPGTRLTVT.

The CDR3 sequence: CASSPLLGLFRNEQFF. The CDR3, as DNA: TGCGCCAGCAGCCCCCTTCTAGGACTATTTAGGAATGAGCAGTTCTTC. The genes are TRBV4-1 and TRBJ2-1; possible D gene TRBD2, 6 bases. V was trimmed by 4 bases and J by 7 bases, leaving 20 bases between them. CDR1 and CDR2 (germline): MGHRA, YSYEKL. The CDR3 runs to 16 residues.

This chain connects TRBV27 to TRBJ2-1, with 12 bases aligning to TRBD2. The CDR3 loop spans 17 amino acids. Trimming removed 5 bases from V and 4 bases from J; junction bases left unmatched: 9. Germline values: CDR1 MNHEY, CDR2 SMNVEV (reference sequence). The CDR3 DNA follows: TGTGCCAGCAGTCCGAGGACTAGCGGGGTTTTATACAATGAGCAGTTCTTC. It is translated as CASSPRTSGVLYNEQFF.

V is TRBV30 and J is TRBJ1-1; TRBD1 matches 7 bases. Germline CDR1 is GTSNPN and CDR2 is SVGIG (reference sequence). V was clipped by 3 bases and J by 9 bases; unmatched bases: 7. The CDR3 runs 12 residues. This chain's CDR3 is CAWRRDSGKAFF. Written as DNA, the CDR3 is TGTGCCTGGAGGCGGGACAGCGGAAAAGCTTTCTTT.

The chain is built from TRBV19 and TRBJ1-2; 7 nucleotides line up with TRBD1. The germline V gene encodes CDR1 LNHDA and CDR2 SQIVND (reference sequence). The junction had 5 bases not matched to a gene; V was cut back by 4 bases and J by 0 bases. This CDR3 comprises 15 residues. CDR3 nucleotide sequence: TGTGCCAGTAGTACGGGGACAGATACTAACTATGGCTACACCTTC. Amino acids: CASSTGTDTNYGYTF.

This chain's CDR3 is CASSPREPTYIKETQYF. The CDR3, as DNA: TGTGCCAGCTCACCACGTGAGCCAACTTATATCAAAGAGACCCAGTACTTC. The chain links TRBV18 to TRBJ2-5; D gene uncertain. Trimming removed 1 base at V and 3 bases at J, with 18 bases between. This CDR3 spans 17 amino acids. The germline V gene encodes CDR1 KGHSH and CDR2 LQKENI.

The chain links TRBV7-2 to TRBJ2-7; the match to TRBD2 covers 11 bases. Germline assignment: CDR1 SGHTA and CDR2 FQGNSA. This CDR3 has 16 amino acids. V was pared by 5 bases and J by 3 bases, with 9 bases of the junction left unmatched. The DNA for the CDR3 is TGTGCCAGCAGCCCATCGACTAGCGGGGTGGGCTACGAGCAGTACTTC. It encodes CASSPSTSGVGYEQYF.

The chain uses TRBV13 and TRBJ1-1; 8 nucleotides agree with TRBD1. Trimming took 5 bases from V and 1 from J; bases not matched to a gene: 9. Germline CDR1 is PRHDT and CDR2 is FYEKMQ (reference sequence). The length of the CDR3 is 16 residues. The CDR3 sequence is CASSRQGYRWNTEAFF. Here the CDR3 DNA reads TGTGCCAGCAGCCGACAGGGGTATCGTTGGAACACTGAAGCTTTCTTT.

The V and J genes are TRBV4-1 and TRBJ2-5, with 9 bases aligning to TRBD1. The CDR3 is 22 residues long. The V gene end was trimmed by 0 bases and the J gene end by 7 bases; junction bases not matched to a gene: 27. Per the germline V gene, CDR1 is MGHRA and CDR2 is YSYEKL. CDR3 DNA sequence: TGCGCCAGCAGCCAAGAGGTAGGCAGGACAGGGGTCTTGGCGACGATTTATCGGACCCAGTACTTC. This gives the protein CASSQEVGRTGVLATIYRTQYF.

This rearrangement joins TRBV7-3 to TRBJ1-2; D remains ambiguous. The CDR3 is 13 amino acids. Germline lookup yields CDR1 SGHTA and CDR2 FQGTGA. V lost 2 bases to trimming and J lost 8 bases, with 12 bases between them. CDR3 sequence: CASSLEGGEGYTF. The CDR3 DNA is TGTGCCAGCAGCTTAGAGGGTGGCGAGGGCTACACCTTC.

V gene TRBV7-8 combines with J gene TRBJ2-2; D is undetermined. The CDR3 spans 15 residues. V lost 1 base, J lost 5 bases, and 11 bases lay in between. Germline CDR1 and CDR2: SGHVS and FQNEAQ. CDR3 DNA: TGTGCCAGCAGCTTAGGGTCCCCCCAGACCGGGGAGCTGTTTTTT. The encoded protein is CASSLGSPQTGELFF.

This chain links TRBV10-2 with TRBJ2-3; maybe TRBD1 (6 bases). Germline CDR1 WSHSY, CDR2 SAAADI. The V gene lost 0 bases and the J gene lost 4 bases, with 8 bases spanning the gap. CDR3 length: 14 amino acids. This chain's CDR3 is CASSESQGSDTQYF. Here the CDR3 DNA reads TGCGCCAGCAGTGAGTCCCAGGGGTCAGATACGCAGTATTTT.

This chain joins TRBV6-1 and TRBJ1-4, with no clear D. The germline V gene encodes CDR1 MNHNS and CDR2 SASEGT. Trimming cost V 3 bases and J 2 bases, with 10 bases left between them. The CDR3 consists of 15 residues. The CDR3: CASSEFVATNEKLFF. Written as DNA, the CDR3 is TGTGCCAGCAGTGAGTTTGTGGCTACTAATGAAAAACTGTTTTTT.

This chain uses TRBV7-9 with TRBJ2-4; TRBD1 matches at 7 bases. V shed 5 bases and J 10 bases; nucleotides not matched to a gene: 11. Germline assignment: CDR1 SEHNR and CDR2 FQNEAQ (reference sequence). CDR3 length: 14 amino acids. The CDR3 DNA reads as TGTGCCAGCAGCCAACAGGGGCCCGAGCTTATTCAGTACTTC. Translating it yields CASSQQGPELIQYF.

CDR3 region: CASSPEVHTGELFF. As DNA, the CDR3 is TGTGCCAGCAGCCCAGAGGTCCACACCGGGGAGCTGTTTTTT. This rearrangement joins TRBV7-8 to TRBJ2-2; the D is unclear. Germline V CDR1 and CDR2: SGHVS, FQNEAQ. V gave up 5 bases and J gave up 3 bases, with 10 bases separating them. This CDR3 is built from 14 residues.